The clone carrying this T cell receptor beta chain appeared many times. Its antigen is as yet unknown. The junction differs from germline at one of its ends, possibly a read error. The authors made TCR cDNA by 5'RACE template switching, adding a universal primer site and UMIs. TCRdb passed the 5' RACE reads through MiXCR, listing each CDR3 protein once. The data contain about 260,000 distinct CDR3 sequences, over 4.5% of them singletons. This CDR3 contains 11 residues. Germline V CDR1 and CDR2: SGHRS, YFSETQ. These data come from a study of T cells after yellow fever vaccination. Study-level findings and limits: The booster saw the reappearance of most primary-vaccination clones (approximately 97% CD4, roughly 87% CD8). Contaminating bulk clonotypes could be abundant in FACS-sorted repertoires. On re-exposure, the response was weaker but peaked faster, at day 5 versus 15.

This receptor was taken from a man between 18 and 35 years old who received the YFV17D yellow fever vaccine. Specimen: CD4+ T cells sorted from PBMCs, collected on the day of the yellow fever booster vaccination. The genes are TRBV5-1 and TRBJ2-5; unclear D gene. DNA for the CDR3: TGTGCCAGCAGCTTGGATGAGACCCAGTACTTC. Its protein product is CASSLDETQYF.